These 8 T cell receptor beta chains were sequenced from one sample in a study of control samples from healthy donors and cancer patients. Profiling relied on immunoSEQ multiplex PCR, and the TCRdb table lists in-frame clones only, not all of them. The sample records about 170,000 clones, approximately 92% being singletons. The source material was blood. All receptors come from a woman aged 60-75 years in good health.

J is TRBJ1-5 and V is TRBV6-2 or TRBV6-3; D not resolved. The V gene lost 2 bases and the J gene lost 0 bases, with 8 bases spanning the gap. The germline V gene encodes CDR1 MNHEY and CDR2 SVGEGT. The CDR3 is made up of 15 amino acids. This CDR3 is CASSYHTTSNQPQHF. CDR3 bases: TGTGCCAGCAGTTACCACACCACTAGCAATCAGCCCCAGCATTTT.

The CDR3 DNA reads as TGCGCCAGCAACTCGGTACCCCCGGTGATCTACAATGAGCAGTTCTTC. Encoded protein: CASNSVPPVIYNEQFF. V usage is TRBV5-1 and J usage is TRBJ2-1; D gene uncertain. V gave up 6 bases and J gave up 3 bases, with 19 bases separating them. The germline V gene encodes CDR1 SGHRS and CDR2 YFSETQ. The CDR3 contains 16 residues.

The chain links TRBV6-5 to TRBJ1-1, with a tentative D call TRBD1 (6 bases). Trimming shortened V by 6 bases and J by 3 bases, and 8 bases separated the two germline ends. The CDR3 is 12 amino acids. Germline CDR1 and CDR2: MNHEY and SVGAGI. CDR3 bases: TGTGCCAGCAGAGACAGGTACACTGAAGCTTTCTTT. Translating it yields CASRDRYTEAFF.

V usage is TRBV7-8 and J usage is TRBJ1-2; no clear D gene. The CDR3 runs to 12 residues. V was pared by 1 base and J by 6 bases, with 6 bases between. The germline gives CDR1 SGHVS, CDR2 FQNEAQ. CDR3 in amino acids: CASSLEPDGYTF. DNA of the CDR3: TGTGCCAGCAGCTTAGAACCCGATGGCTACACCTTC.

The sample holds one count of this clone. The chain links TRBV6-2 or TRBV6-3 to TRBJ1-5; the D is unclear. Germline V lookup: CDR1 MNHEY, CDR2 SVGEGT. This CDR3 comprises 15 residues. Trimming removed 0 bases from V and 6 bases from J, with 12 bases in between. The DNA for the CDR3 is TGTGCCAGCAGTTACTCCCAGACTTTACTTCAGCCCCAGCATTTT. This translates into CASSYSQTLLQPQHF.

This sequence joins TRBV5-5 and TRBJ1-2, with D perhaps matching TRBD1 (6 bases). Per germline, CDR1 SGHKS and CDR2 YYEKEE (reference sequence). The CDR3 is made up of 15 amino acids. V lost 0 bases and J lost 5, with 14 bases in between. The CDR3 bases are TGTGCCAGCAGCTTGGATTGGGGGGCGAGGTATGGCTACACCTTC. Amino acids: CASSLDWGARYGYTF.

As DNA, the CDR3 is TGCGCCAGCAGGACACCTCAGAGCACTGAAGCTTTCTTT. It is translated as CASRTPQSTEAFF. This sequence joins TRBV5-1 and TRBJ1-1; unclear D gene. The CDR3 runs to 13 residues. Germline V CDR1 and CDR2: SGHRS, YFSETQ. The V end was cut by 5 bases, the J end by 4 bases, with 12 bases between.

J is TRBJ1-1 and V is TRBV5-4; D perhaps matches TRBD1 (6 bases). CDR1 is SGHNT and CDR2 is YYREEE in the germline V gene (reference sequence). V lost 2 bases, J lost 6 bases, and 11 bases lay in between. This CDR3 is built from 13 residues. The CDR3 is CASSLQGASEAFF. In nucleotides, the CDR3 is TGTGCCAGCAGCTTACAGGGTGCCTCTGAAGCTTTCTTT.